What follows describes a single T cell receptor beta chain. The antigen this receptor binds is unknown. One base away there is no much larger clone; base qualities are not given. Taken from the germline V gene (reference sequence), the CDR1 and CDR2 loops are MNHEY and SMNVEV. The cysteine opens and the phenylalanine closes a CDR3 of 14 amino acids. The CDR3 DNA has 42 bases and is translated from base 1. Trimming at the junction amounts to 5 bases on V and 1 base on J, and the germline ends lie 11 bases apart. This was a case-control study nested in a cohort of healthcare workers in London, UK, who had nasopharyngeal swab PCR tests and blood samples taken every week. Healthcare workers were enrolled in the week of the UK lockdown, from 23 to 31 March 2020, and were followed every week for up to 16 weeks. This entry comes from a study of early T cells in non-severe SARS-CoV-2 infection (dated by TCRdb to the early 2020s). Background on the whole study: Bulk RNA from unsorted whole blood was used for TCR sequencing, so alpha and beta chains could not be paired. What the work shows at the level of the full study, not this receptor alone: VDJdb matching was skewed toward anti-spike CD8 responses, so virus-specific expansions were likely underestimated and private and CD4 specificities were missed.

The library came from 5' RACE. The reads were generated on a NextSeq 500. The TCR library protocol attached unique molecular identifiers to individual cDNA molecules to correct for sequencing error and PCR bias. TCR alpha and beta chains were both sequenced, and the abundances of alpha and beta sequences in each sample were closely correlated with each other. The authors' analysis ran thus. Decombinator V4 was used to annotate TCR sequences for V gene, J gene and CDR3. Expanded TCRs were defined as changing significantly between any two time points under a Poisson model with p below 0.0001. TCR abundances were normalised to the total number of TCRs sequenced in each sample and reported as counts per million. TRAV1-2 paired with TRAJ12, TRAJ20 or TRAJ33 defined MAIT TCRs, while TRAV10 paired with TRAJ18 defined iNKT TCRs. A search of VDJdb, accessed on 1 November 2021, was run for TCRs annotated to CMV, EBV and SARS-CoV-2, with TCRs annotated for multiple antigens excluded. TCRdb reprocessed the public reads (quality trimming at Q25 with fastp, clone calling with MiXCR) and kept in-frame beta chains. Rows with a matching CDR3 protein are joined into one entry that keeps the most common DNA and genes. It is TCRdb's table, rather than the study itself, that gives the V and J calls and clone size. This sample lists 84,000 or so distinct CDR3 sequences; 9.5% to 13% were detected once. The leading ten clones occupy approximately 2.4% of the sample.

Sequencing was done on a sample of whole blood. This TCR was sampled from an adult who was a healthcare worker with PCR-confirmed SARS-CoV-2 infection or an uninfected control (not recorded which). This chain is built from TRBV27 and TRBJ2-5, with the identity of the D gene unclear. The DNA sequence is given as TGTGCCAGCAGTCGGTCGGGCTCCCAAGAGACCCAGTACTTC. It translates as CASSRSGSQETQYF.